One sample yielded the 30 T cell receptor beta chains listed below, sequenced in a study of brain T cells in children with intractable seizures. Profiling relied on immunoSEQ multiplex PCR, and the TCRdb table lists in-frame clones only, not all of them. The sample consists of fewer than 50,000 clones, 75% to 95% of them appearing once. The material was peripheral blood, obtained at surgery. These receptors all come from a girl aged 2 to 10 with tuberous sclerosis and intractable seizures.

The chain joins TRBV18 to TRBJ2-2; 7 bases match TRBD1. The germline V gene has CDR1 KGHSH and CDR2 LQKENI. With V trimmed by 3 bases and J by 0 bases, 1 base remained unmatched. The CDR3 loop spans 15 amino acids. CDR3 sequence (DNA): TGTGCCAGCTCACCCGGGACAGCGAACACCGGGGAGCTGTTTTTT. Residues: CASSPGTANTGELFF.

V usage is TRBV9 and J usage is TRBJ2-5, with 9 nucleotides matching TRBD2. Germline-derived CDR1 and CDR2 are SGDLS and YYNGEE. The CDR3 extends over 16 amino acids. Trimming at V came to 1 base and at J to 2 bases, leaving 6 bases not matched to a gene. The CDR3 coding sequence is TGTGCCAGCAGCGTATCAGGTAGCGGGGGTCAAGAGACCCAGTACTTC. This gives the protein CASSVSGSGGQETQYF. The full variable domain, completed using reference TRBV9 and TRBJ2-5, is DSGVTQTPKHLITATGQRVTLRCSPRSGDLSVYWYQQSLDQGLQFLIQYYNGEERAKGNILERFSAQQFPDLHSELNLSSLELGDSALYFCASSVSGSGGQETQYFGPGTRLLVL.

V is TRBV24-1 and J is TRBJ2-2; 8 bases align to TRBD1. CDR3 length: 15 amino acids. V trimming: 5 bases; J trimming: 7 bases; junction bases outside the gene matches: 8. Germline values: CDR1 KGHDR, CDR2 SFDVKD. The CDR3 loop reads CATSASDRADGELFF. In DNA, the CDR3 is TGTGCCACCAGTGCCTCGGACAGGGCGGACGGGGAGCTGTTTTTT.

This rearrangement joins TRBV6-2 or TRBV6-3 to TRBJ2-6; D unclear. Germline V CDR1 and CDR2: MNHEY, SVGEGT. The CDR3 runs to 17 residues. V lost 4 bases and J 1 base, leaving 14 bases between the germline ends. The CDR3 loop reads CASSWPETSSGANVLTF. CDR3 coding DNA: TGTGCCAGCAGTTGGCCAGAAACCTCGTCTGGGGCCAACGTCCTGACTTTC.

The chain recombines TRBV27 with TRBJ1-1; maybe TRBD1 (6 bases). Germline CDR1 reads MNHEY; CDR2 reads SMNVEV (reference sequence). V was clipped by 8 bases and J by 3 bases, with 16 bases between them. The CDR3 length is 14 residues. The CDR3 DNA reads TGTGCCAGCTCCGGGGGGGCGTCTTACACTGAAGCTTTCTTT. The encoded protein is CASSGGASYTEAFF.

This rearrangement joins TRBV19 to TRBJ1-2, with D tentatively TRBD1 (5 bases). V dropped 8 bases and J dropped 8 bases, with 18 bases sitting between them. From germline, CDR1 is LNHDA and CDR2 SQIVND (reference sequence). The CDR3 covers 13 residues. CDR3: CASGEIFTGGYTF. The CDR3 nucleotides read TGTGCCAGTGGGGAGATCTTCACAGGAGGCTACACCTTC.

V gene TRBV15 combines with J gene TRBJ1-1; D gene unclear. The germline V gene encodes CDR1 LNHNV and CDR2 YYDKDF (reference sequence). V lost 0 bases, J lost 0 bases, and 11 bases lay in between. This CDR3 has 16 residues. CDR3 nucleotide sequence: TGTGCCACCAGCAGAGATAGACGCTTCATGAACACTGAAGCTTTCTTT. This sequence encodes CATSRDRRFMNTEAFF.

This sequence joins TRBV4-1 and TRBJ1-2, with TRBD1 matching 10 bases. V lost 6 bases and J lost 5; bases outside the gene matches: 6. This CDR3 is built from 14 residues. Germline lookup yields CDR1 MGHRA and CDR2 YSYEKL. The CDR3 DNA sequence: TGCGCCAGCAGGTGGCCGGGACAGGGGTATGGCTACACCTTC. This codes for CASRWPGQGYGYTF.

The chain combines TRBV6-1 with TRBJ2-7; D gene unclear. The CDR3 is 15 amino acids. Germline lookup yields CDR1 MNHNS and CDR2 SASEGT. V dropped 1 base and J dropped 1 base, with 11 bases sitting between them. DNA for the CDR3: TGTGCCAGCAGTGAAGGTTTTAGACAATCCTACGAGCAGTACGTC. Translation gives CASSEGFRQSYEQYV.

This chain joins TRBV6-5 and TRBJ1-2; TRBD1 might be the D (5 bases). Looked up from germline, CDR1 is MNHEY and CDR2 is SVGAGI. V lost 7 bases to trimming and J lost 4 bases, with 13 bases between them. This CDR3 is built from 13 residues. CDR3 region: CASISRRGYGYTF. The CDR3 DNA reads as TGTGCCAGCATTAGCCGAAGGGGCTATGGCTACACCTTC.

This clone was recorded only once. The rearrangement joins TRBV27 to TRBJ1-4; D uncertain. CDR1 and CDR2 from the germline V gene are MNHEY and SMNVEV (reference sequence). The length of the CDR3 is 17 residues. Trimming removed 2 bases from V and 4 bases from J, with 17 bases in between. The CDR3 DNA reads TGTGCCAGCAGTTTAGTGGCCAGCAAGGCTATTAATGAAAAACTGTTTTTT. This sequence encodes CASSLVASKAINEKLFF.

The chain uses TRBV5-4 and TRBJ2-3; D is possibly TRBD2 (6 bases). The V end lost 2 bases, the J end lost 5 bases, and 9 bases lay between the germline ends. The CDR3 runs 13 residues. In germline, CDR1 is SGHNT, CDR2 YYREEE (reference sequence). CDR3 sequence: CASSFPGGDTQYF. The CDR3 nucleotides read TGTGCCAGCAGCTTCCCCGGGGGAGATACGCAGTATTTT.

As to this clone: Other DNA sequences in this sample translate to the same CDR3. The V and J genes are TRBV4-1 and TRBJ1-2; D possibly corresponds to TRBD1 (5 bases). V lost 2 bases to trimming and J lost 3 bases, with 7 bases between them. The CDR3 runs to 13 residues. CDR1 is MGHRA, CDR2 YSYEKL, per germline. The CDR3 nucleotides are TGCGCCAGCAGCCAACAGGGAGACTATGGCTACACCTTC. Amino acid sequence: CASSQQGDYGYTF.

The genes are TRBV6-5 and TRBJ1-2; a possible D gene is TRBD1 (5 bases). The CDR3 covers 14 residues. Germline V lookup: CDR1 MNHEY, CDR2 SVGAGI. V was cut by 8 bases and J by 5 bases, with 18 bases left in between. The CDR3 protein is CASRAERGVYGYTF. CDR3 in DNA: TGTGCCAGCCGCGCTGAACGAGGGGTATATGGCTACACCTTC.

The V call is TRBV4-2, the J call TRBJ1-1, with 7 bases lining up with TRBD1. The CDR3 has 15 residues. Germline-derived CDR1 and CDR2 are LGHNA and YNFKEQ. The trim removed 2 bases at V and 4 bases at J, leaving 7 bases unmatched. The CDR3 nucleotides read TGTGCCAGCAGCCAAAACAGGGGAATGGGCACTGAAGCTTTCTTT. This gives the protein CASSQNRGMGTEAFF.

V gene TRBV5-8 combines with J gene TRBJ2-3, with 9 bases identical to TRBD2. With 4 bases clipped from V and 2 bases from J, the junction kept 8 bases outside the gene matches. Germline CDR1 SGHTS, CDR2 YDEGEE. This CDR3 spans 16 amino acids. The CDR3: CASSREGLALTDTQYF. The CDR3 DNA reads TGTGCCAGCAGCCGCGAGGGACTAGCTCTCACAGATACGCAGTATTTT.

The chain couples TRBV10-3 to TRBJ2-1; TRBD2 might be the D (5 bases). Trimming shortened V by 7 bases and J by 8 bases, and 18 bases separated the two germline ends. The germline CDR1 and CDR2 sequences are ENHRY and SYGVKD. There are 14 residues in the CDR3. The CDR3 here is CAITGMRDRHEQFF. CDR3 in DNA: TGTGCCATCACCGGAATGAGGGATCGTCATGAGCAGTTCTTC.

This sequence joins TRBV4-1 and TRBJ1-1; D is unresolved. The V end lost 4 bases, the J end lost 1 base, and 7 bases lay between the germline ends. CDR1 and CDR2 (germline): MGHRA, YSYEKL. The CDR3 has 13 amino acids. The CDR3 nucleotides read TGCGCCAGCAGCCTTACAGAGAACACTGAAGCTTTCTTT. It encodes CASSLTENTEAFF.

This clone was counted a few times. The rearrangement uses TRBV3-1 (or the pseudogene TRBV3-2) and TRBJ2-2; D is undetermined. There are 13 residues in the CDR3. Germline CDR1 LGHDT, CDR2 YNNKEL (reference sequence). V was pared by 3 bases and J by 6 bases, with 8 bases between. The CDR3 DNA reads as TGTGCCAGCAGCCAGTTGGTTGCCGGGGAGCTGTTTTTT. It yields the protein CASSQLVAGELFF.

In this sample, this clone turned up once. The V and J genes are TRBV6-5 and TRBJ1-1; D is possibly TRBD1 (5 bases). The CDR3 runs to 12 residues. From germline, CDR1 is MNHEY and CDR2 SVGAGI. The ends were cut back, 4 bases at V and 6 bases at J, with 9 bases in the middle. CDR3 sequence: CASSFGGAEAFF. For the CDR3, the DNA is TGTGCCAGCAGTTTCGGGGGGGCTGAAGCTTTCTTT.

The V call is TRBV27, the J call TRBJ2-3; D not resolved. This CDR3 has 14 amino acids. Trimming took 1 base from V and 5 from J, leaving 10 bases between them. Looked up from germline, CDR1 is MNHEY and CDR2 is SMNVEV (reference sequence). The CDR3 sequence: CASSLYFTLDTQYF. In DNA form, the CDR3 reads TGTGCCAGCAGTTTATACTTCACGTTAGATACGCAGTATTTT.

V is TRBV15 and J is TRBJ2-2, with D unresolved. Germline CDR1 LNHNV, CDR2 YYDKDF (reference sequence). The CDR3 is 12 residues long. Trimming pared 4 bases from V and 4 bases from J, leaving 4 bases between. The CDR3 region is CATSTRTGELFF. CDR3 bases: TGTGCCACCAGCACTCGCACCGGGGAGCTGTTTTTT.

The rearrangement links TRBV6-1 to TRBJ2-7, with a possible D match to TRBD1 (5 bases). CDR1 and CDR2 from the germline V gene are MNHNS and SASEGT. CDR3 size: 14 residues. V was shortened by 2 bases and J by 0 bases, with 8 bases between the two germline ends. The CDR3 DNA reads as TGTGCCAGCAGTGAATGGGGCAGCTCCTACGAGCAGTACGTC. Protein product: CASSEWGSSYEQYV.

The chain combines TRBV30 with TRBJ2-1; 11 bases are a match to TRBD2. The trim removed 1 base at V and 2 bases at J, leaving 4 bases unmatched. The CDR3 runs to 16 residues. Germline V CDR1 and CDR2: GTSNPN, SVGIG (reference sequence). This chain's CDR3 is CAWSDQLAGAYNEQFF. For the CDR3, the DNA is TGTGCCTGGAGTGACCAACTAGCGGGGGCCTACAATGAGCAGTTCTTC.

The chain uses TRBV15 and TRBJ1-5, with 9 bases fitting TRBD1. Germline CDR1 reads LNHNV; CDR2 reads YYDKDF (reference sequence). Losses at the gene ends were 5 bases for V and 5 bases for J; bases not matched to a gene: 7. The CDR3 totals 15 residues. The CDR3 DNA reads TGTGCCACCAGCGACGGGGACAGGGAGTATCAGCCCCAGCATTTT. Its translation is CATSDGDREYQPQHF.

The CDR3 here is CASSLGLDDTQYF. The CDR3 region has the DNA TGTGCCAGCAGCTTAGGGTTGGACGATACGCAGTATTTT. The chain uses TRBV7-2 and TRBJ2-3; D unclear. The CDR3 runs to 13 residues. Trimming pared 1 base from V and 6 bases from J, leaving 8 bases between. Germline V CDR1 and CDR2: SGHTA, FQGNSA.

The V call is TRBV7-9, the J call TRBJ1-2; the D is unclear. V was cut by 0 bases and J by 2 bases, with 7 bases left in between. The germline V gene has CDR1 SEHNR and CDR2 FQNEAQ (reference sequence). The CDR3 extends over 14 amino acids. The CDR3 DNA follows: TGTGCCAGCAGCTTAGCCCCGATAAACTATGGCTACACCTTC. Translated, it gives CASSLAPINYGYTF.

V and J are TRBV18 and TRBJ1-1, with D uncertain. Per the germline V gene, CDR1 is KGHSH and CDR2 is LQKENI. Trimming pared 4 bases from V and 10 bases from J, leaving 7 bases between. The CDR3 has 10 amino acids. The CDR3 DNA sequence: TGTGCCAGCTCACTCCTCGGAGCTTTCTTT. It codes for CASSLLGAFF.

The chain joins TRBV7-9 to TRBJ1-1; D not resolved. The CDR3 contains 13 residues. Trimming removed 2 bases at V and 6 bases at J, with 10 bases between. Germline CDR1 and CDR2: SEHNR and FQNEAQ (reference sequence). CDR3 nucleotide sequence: TGTGCCAGCAGCTTATCATTGGGTTCTGAAGCTTTCTTT. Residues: CASSLSLGSEAFF. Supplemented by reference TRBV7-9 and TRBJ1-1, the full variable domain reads DTGVSQNPRHKITKRGQNVTFRCDPISEHNRLYWYRQTLGQGPEFLTYFQNEAQLEKSRLLSDRFSAERPKGSFSTLEIQRTEQGDSAMYLCASSLSLGSEAFFGQGTRLTVV.

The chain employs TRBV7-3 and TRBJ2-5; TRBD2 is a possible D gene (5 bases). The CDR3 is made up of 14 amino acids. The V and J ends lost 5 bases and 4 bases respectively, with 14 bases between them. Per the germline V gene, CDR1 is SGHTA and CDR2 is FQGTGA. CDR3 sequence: CASSPQADRETQYF. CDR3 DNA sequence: TGTGCCAGCAGCCCGCAAGCGGATAGAGAGACCCAGTACTTC.